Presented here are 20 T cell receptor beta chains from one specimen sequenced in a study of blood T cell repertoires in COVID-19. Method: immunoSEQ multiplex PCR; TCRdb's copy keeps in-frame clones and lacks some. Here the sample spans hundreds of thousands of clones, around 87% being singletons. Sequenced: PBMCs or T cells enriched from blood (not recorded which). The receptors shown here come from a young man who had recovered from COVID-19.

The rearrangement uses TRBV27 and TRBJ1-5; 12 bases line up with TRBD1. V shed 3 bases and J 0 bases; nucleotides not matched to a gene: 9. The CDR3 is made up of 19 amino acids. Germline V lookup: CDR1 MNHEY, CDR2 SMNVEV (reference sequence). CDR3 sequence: CASSFLPGTGGHSNQPQHF. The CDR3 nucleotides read TGTGCCAGCAGTTTTCTACCCGGGACAGGGGGCCATAGCAATCAGCCCCAGCATTTT.

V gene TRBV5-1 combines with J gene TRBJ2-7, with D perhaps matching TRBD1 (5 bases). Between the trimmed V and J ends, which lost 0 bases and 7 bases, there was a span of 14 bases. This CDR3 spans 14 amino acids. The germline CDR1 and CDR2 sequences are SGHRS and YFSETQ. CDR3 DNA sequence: TGCGCCAGCAGCTTGGGCCAGGGAAAGGGGGAGCAGTACTTC. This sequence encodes CASSLGQGKGEQYF.

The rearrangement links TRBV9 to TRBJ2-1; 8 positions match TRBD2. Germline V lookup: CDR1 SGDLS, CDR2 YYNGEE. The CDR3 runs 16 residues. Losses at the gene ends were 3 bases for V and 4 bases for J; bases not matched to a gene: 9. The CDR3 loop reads CASSADLAGLYNEQFF. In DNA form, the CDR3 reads TGTGCCAGCAGCGCCGACCTAGCGGGCTTGTACAATGAGCAGTTCTTC.

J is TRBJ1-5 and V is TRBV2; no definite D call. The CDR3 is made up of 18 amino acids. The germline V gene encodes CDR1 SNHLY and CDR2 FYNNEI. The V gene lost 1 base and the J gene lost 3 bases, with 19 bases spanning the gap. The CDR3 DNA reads TGTGCCAGCAGTGAAGATTTTTTCGGGGTTTTGGACAATCAGCCCCAGCATTTT. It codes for CASSEDFFGVLDNQPQHF. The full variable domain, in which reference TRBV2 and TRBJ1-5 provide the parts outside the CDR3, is EPEVTQTPSHQVTQMGQEVILRCVPISNHLYFYWYRQILGQKVEFLVSFYNNEISEKSEIFDDQFSVERPDGSNFTLKIRSTKLEDSAMYFCASSEDFFGVLDNQPQHFGDGTRLSIL.

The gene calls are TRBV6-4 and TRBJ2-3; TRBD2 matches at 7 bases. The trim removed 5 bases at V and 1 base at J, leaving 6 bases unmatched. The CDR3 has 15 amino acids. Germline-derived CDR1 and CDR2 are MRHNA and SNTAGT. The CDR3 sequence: CASSSSGTRTDTQYF. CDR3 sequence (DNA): TGTGCCAGCAGTTCCAGCGGGACCCGCACAGATACGCAGTATTTT.

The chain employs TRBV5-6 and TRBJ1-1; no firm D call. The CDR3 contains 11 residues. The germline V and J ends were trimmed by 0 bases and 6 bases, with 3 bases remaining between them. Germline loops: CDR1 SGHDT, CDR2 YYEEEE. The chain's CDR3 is CASSLASEAFF. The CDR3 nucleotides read TGTGCCAGCAGCTTGGCTTCTGAAGCTTTCTTT.

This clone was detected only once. Here the CDR3 reads CSFNSGTSEKLFF. CDR3 sequence (DNA): TGCAGCTTTAACTCCGGGACATCCGAAAAACTGTTTTTT. This chain connects TRBV29-1 to TRBJ1-4; a possible D gene is TRBD1 (6 bases). The V gene lost 8 bases and the J gene lost 8 bases, with 18 bases spanning the gap. Germline CDR1 reads SQVTM; CDR2 reads ANQGSEA. The CDR3 totals 13 residues.

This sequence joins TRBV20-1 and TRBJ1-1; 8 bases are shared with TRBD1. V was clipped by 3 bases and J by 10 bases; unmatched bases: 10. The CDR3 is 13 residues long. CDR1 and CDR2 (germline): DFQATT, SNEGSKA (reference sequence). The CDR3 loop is CSASQGAGRRAFF. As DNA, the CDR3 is TGCAGTGCTAGTCAGGGGGCAGGGAGGAGAGCTTTCTTT.

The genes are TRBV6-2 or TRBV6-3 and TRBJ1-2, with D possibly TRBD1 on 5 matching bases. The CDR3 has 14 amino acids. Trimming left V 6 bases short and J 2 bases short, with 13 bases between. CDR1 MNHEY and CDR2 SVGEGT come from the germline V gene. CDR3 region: CASSRDRNNYGYTF. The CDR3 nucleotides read TGTGCCAGCAGCCGCGACAGAAACAACTATGGCTACACCTTC.

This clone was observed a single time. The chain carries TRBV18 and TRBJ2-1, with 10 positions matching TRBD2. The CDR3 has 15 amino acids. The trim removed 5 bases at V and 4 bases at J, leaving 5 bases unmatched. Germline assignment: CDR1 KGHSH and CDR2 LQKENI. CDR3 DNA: TGTGCCAGCTCAAAGCGGGAGGGAACTTACAATGAGCAGTTCTTC. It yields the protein CASSKREGTYNEQFF.

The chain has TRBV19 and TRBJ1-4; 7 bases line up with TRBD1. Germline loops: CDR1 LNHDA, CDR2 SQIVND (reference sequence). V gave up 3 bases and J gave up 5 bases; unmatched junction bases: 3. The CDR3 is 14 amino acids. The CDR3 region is CASSMARGNEKLFF. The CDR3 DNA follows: TGTGCCAGTAGTATGGCCAGGGGGAATGAAAAACTGTTTTTT.

The CDR3 loop reads CASSSWGQASSGNTIYF. CDR3 nucleotide sequence: TGTGCCAGCAGCTCTTGGGGACAGGCGAGCTCTGGAAACACCATATATTTT. J is TRBJ1-3 and V is TRBV5-4; the match to TRBD1 covers 8 bases. This CDR3 has 17 residues. Germline values: CDR1 SGHNT, CDR2 YYREEE (reference sequence). V was clipped by 3 bases and J by 0 bases; unmatched bases: 8.

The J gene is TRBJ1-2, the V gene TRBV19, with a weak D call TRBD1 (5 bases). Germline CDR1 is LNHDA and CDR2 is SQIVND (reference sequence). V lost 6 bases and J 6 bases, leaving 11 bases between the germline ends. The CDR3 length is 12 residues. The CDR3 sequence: CASSADSDGYTF. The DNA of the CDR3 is TGTGCCAGTAGCGCCGACAGTGATGGCTACACCTTC.

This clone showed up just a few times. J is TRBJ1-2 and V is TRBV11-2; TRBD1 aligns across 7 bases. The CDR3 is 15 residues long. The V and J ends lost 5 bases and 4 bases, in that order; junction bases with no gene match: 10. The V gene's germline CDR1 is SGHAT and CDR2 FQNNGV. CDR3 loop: CASSRRQGPLYGYTF. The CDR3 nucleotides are TGTGCCAGCAGCCGCCGACAGGGCCCCCTCTATGGCTACACCTTC.

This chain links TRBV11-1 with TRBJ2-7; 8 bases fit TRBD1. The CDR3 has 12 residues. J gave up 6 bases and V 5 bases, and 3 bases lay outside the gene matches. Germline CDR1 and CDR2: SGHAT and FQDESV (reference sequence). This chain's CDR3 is CASSLDRGEQYF. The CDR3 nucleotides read TGTGCCAGCAGCCTAGACAGGGGCGAGCAGTACTTC.

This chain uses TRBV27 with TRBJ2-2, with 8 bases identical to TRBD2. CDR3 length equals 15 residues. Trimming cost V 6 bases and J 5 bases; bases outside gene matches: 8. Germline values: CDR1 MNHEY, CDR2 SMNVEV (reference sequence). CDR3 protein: CASRPGLGRTGELFF. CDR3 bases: TGTGCCAGCAGACCGGGACTAGGTCGGACCGGGGAGCTGTTTTTT.

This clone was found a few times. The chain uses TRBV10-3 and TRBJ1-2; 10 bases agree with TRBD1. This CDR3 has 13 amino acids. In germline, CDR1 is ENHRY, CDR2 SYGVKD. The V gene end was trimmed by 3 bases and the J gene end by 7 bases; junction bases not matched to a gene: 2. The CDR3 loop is CAISEGQGGGYTF. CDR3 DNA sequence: TGTGCCATCAGTGAAGGACAGGGGGGTGGCTACACCTTC.

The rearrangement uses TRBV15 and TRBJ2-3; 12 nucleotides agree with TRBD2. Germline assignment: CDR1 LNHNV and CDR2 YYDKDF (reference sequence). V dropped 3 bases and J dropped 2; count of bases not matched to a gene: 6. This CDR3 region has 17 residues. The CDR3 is CATSSGGLAGNTDTQYF. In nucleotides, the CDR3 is TGTGCCACCAGCAGCGGAGGACTAGCGGGGAACACAGATACGCAGTATTTT.

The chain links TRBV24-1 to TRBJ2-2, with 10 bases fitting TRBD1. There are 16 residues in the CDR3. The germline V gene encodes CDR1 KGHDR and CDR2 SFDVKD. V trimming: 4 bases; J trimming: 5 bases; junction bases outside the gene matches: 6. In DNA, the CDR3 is TGTGCCACCAGTGACGCCGGGACAGGGGTAACCGGGGAGCTGTTTTTT. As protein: CATSDAGTGVTGELFF.

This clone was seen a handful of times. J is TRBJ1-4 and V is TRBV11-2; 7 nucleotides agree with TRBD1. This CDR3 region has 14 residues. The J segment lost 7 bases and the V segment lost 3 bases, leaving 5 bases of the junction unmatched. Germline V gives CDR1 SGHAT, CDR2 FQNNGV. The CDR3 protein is CASSFNRGREKLFF. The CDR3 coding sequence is TGTGCCAGCAGCTTTAATAGGGGGCGTGAAAAACTGTTTTTT.